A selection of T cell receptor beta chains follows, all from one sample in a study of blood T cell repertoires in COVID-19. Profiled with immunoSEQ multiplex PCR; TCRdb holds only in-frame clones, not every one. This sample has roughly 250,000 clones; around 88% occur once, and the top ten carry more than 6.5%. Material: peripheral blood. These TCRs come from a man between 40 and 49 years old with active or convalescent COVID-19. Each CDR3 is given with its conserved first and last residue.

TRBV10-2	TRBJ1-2	CASSTGTGYTF
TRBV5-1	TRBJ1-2	CASSLVPTSGDGYGYTF
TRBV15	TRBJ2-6	CATSSGTGAPGANVLTF
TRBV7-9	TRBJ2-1	CSGTSGSSNEQFF
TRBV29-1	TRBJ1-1	CSTRTEMRAEAFF
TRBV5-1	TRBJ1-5	CASSLTTDGDQPQHF
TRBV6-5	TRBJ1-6	CASRGGTGDGSPLHF
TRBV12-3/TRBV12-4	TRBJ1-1	CASSTRQGSEAFF
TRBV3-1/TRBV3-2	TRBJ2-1	CASSPTTTSGSGNEQFF
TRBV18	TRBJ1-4	CASSPGLLYEKLFF
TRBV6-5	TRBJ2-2	CASRKTGSTGELFF
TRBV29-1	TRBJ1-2	CSVEDRGDGYTF
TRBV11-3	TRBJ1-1	CASRRAGTVAEAFF
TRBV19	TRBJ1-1	CASSTPGQRNTEAFF
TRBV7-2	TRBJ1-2	CASSIGQLNYGYTF
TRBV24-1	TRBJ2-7	CATSDPKTGVDEQYF
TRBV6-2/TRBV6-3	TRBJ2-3	CASSGPTDTQYF
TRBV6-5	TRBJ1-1	CASRRQGNTEAFF
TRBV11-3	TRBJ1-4	CASSLGQGQGSNEKLFF
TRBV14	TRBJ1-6	CASNLDSYNSPLHF
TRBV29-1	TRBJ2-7	CSVESANSYEQYF
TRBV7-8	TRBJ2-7	CASSLSGLTSGASYEQYF
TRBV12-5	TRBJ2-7	CASGLVLLAGGSHYEQYF
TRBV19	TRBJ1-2	CASSIQGGSGYGYTF
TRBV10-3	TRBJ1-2	CAIRLNYGYTF
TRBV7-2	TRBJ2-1	CASSLSGSPRNEQFF
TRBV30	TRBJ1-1	CAWSVPSPNAKAFF
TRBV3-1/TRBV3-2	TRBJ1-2	CASSLGQTYGYTF
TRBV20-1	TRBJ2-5	CSAHKRETQYF
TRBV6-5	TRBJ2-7	CASSETSGTFEQYF
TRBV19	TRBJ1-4	CASSILERGGANEKLFF
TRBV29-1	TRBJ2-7	CSVEASGTSGRYEQYF
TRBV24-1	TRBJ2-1	CATSDTPGQRPKSNEQFF
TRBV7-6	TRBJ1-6	CASSLGGGQWNSPLHF
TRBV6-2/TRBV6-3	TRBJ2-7	CASSYSSAGATDF
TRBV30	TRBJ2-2	CAWSVTRSGRWLGELFF
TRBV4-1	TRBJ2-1	CASSQVGPDPYNEQFF
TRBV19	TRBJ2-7	CASSRTMGASYEQYF
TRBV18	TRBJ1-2	CASSPQGATYGYTF
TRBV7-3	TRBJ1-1	CASSLSQNTEAFF
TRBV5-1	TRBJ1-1	CASSLGTGSEAFF
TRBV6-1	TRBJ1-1	CASSEPGNTEAFF
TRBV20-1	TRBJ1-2	CSARDLRRLTF
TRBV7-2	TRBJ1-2	CASSSILDSRIGYTF
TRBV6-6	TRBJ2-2	CASTHRDKVTGELFF
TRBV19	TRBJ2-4	CASSIRGRGHRIGKKAKNIQYF
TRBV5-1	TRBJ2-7	CASAKGTGGNYEQYF
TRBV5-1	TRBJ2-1	CASSTGTGGSEQFF
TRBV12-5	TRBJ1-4	CASGSGTQKEKLFF
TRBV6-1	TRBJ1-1	CASSEGEKDPRGMNTEAFF
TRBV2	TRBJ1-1	CASSEAPRGTEAFF
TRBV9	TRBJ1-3	CASSAEGTGNTIYF
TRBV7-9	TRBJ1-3	CASSSSGISGNTIYF
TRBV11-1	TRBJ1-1	CASSLQVRNTEAFF